These 19 T cell receptor beta chains were all obtained from the same sample, sequenced in a study of blood T cell repertoires in COVID-19. TCRdb keeps only in-frame clones here, not all; method: immunoSEQ multiplex PCR. This sample has some 200,000 clones, with approximately 82% found just once. Sequencing was done on a sample of PBMCs or T cells enriched from blood (not recorded which). All receptors come from a woman aged 55-69 years with acute COVID-19.

In its sample, this clone was seen many times. This sequence joins TRBV11-2 and TRBJ2-7; 12 positions match TRBD2. The V and J ends lost 5 bases and 6 bases, in that order; junction bases with no gene match: 11. The CDR3 is 16 residues long. Looked up from germline, CDR1 is SGHAT and CDR2 is FQNNGV. The CDR3 nucleotides read TGTGCCAGCAGCGGGGGACTAGCGGGCGTCCTACGCGAGCAGTACTTC. It codes for CASSGGLAGVLREQYF.

This chain links TRBV7-2 with TRBJ2-1; TRBD2 matches at 8 bases. Germline CDR1 is SGHTA and CDR2 is FQGNSA. V lost 7 bases, J lost 14 bases, and 19 bases stayed unmatched. The CDR3 sequence is 15 residues long. This CDR3 is CASTPSSLLPAGEFF. CDR3 in DNA: TGTGCCAGCACCCCAAGCTCACTACTCCCAGCGGGGGAGTTCTTC.

The gene calls are TRBV4-1 and TRBJ1-2; 7 bases are shared with TRBD1. The V gene's germline CDR1 is MGHRA and CDR2 YSYEKL. This CDR3 is 15 amino acids long. V shed 1 base, J shed 2 bases, and the junction held 4 bases outside the gene matches. CDR3 in amino acids: CASSQGVRGNYGYTF. CDR3 DNA: TGCGCCAGCAGCCAAGGGGTCAGGGGGAACTATGGCTACACCTTC.

The rearrangement uses TRBV10-1 and TRBJ2-2; no reliable D call. Trimming stripped 7 bases from V and 5 bases from J, with 11 bases between. CDR3 length equals 13 residues. Germline CDR1 and CDR2: WNHNN and SYGVQD (reference sequence). The CDR3 bases are TGCGCCAGCAAGTCTTCCGGGACCGGGGAGCTGTTTTTT. It yields the protein CASKSSGTGELFF.

This clone showed up just a few times. The rearrangement uses TRBV28 and TRBJ2-1, with no clear D. Trimming took off 6 bases at V and 5 bases at J, with 11 bases between the two ends. Germline V gene lookup returns CDR1 MDHEN and CDR2 SYDVKM. The CDR3 extends over 13 amino acids. CDR3 in amino acids: CASRGSIHNEQFF. The CDR3 DNA reads TGTGCCAGCAGGGGTAGCATCCACAATGAGCAGTTCTTC.

V and J are TRBV19 and TRBJ2-2; D possibly corresponds to TRBD2 (6 bases). The germline CDR1 and CDR2 sequences are LNHDA and SQIVND (reference sequence). Trimming removed 1 base at V and 4 bases at J, with 13 bases between. CDR3 size: 16 residues. This chain's CDR3 is CASSIGGARGTGELFF. CDR3 in DNA: TGTGCCAGTAGTATAGGTGGGGCGCGGGGCACCGGGGAGCTGTTTTTT.

The V call is TRBV19, the J call TRBJ2-3; the D gene is possibly TRBD1 (5 bases). V was trimmed by 4 bases and J by 3 bases, leaving 11 bases between them. The germline V gene has CDR1 LNHDA and CDR2 SQIVND (reference sequence). CDR3 length: 14 amino acids. The CDR3 here is CASSKGAGTDTQYF. CDR3 nucleotides: TGTGCCAGTAGTAAAGGGGCAGGTACAGATACGCAGTATTTT.

This clone came up a few times. The chain joins TRBV5-8 to TRBJ2-7, with 8 bases identical to TRBD2. The V segment lost 2 bases and the J segment 4 bases; nucleotides outside the gene matches: 14. The CDR3 loop spans 17 amino acids. Germline CDR1 is SGHTS and CDR2 is YDEGEE. This CDR3 is CASSFNAGGLGVYEQYF. In DNA, the CDR3 is TGTGCCAGCAGCTTCAATGCGGGAGGTTTGGGCGTATACGAGCAGTACTTC.

This clone was counted once. V usage is TRBV7-9 and J usage is TRBJ2-5; D is uncertain. CDR3 length equals 13 residues. Between the trimmed V and J ends, which lost 1 base and 1 base, there was a span of 4 bases. CDR1 is SEHNR, CDR2 FQNEAQ, per germline (reference sequence). The CDR3, as DNA: TGTGCCAGCAGCTTAGATATCCAAGAGACCCAGTACTTC. Its translation: CASSLDIQETQYF.

The rearrangement links TRBV13 to TRBJ2-3, with 10 positions matching TRBD2. The CDR3 has 15 residues. Germline CDR1 is PRHDT and CDR2 is FYEKMQ (reference sequence). After removal of 1 base from V and 4 bases from J, the junction contained 2 bases not matched to a gene. In DNA, the CDR3 is TGTGCCAGCAGCTTAGCTAGCGGGAGTGCAGATACGCAGTATTTT. Its protein product is CASSLASGSADTQYF.

The genes are TRBV30 and TRBJ2-7, with D possibly matching TRBD2 (5 bases). This CDR3 has 14 residues. Germline V gives CDR1 GTSNPN, CDR2 SVGIG (reference sequence). Trimming shortened V by 4 bases and J by 6 bases, and 19 bases separated the two germline ends. The CDR3 DNA reads as TGTGCCTGGAACCCCAACAGCTATGAGGGCGAGCAGTACTTC. Translation: CAWNPNSYEGEQYF.

This clone was counted only a few times. The J gene is TRBJ2-1, the V gene TRBV27; 10 nucleotides match TRBD2. Germline V gene data show CDR1 as MNHEY and CDR2 as SMNVEV (reference sequence). V was clipped by 1 base and J by 1 base; unmatched bases: 7. This CDR3 is 18 amino acids long. CDR3 protein: CASSLLIQRGGSYNEQFF. The CDR3 nucleotides are TGTGCCAGCAGTTTATTAATCCAGCGGGGGGGATCCTACAATGAGCAGTTCTTC.

The chain links TRBV5-1 to TRBJ2-3; D is unclear. Germline loops: CDR1 SGHRS, CDR2 YFSETQ. The CDR3 extends over 12 amino acids. The V end was cut by 4 bases, the J end by 2 bases, with 5 bases between. DNA for the CDR3: TGCGCCAGCAGCGCTAACACAGATACGCAGTATTTT. Its protein is CASSANTDTQYF.

V usage is TRBV18 and J usage is TRBJ2-3; 12 bases align to TRBD2. V trimming: 2 bases; J trimming: 1 base; junction bases outside the gene matches: 1. This CDR3 comprises 16 residues. The germline V gene encodes CDR1 KGHSH and CDR2 LQKENI. The CDR3 spells CASSPRLAGGTDTQYF. The CDR3 DNA sequence: TGTGCCAGCTCACCAAGACTAGCGGGGGGCACAGATACGCAGTATTTT.

This sequence joins TRBV15 and TRBJ1-1; 9 bases line up with TRBD1. Germline-derived CDR1 and CDR2 are LNHNV and YYDKDF (reference sequence). The CDR3 contains 15 residues. The V and J ends lost 2 bases and 5 bases, in that order; junction bases with no gene match: 6. CDR3 in DNA: TGTGCCACCAGCAGAAACAGGGGGCTGAGAACTGAAGCTTTCTTT. Protein product: CATSRNRGLRTEAFF.

The chain couples TRBV3-1 (or the pseudogene TRBV3-2) to TRBJ1-5; no reliable D call. V was shortened by 1 base and J by 4 bases, with 5 bases between the two germline ends. The CDR3 covers 13 residues. Germline V gene data show CDR1 as LGHDT and CDR2 as YNNKEL (reference sequence). The CDR3 nucleotides are TGTGCCAGCAGCCAAGCCGGGAATCAGCCCCAGCATTTT. Translation gives CASSQAGNQPQHF.

This clone was detected only a few times. V usage is TRBV20-1 and J usage is TRBJ2-3; unclear D gene. V lost 6 bases and J lost 4, with 8 bases in between. CDR1 and CDR2 (germline): DFQATT, SNEGSKA (reference sequence). This CDR3 spans 11 amino acids. The CDR3 nucleotides read TGCAGTGCCCACCGGGCAGATACGCAGTATTTT. It translates to CSAHRADTQYF.

This chain links TRBV5-6 with TRBJ1-1, with 7 nucleotides matching TRBD1. The ends lost 1 base at V and 0 bases at J; junction bases unmatched: 0. The CDR3 is made up of 14 amino acids. The germline V gene encodes CDR1 SGHDT and CDR2 YYEEEE. The DNA for the CDR3 is TGTGCCAGCAGCTTGACAGGGGTGAACACTGAAGCTTTCTTT. It yields the protein CASSLTGVNTEAFF.

The chain carries TRBV2 and TRBJ2-3; 8 nucleotides match TRBD2. The germline V gene encodes CDR1 SNHLY and CDR2 FYNNEI. The CDR3 loop spans 15 amino acids. Germline trimming cut 5 bases from V and 4 bases from J; bases unmatched to any gene: 8. The CDR3 here is CASSLSGSGADTQYF. Here the CDR3 DNA reads TGTGCCAGCAGTCTCAGCGGGAGTGGCGCAGATACGCAGTATTTT.